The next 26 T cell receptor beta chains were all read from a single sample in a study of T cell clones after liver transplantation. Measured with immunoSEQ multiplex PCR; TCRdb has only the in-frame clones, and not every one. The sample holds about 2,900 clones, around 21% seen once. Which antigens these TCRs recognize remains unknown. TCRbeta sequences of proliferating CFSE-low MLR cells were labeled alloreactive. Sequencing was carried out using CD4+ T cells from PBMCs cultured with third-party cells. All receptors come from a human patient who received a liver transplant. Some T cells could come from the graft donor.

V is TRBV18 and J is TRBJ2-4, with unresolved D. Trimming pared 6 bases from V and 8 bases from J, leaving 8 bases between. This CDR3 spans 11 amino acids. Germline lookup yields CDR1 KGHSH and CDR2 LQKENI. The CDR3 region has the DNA TGTGCCAGCTCCGCTGGGGACATTCAGTACTTC. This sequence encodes CASSAGDIQYF.

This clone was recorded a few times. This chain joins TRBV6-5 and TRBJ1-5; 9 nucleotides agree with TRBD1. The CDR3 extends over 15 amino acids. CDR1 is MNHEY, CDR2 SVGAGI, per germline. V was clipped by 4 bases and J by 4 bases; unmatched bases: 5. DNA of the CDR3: TGTGCCAGCAGTTGGACAGGGGCCCAAAATCAGCCCCAGCATTTT. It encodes CASSWTGAQNQPQHF.

The CDR3 DNA is TGTGCAAGTCGCTTAGCGGCGGGGAAAGAGACCCAGTACTTC. It encodes CASRLAAGKETQYF. The rearrangement joins TRBV12-2 to TRBJ2-5; the table's TRBD2 call for D was not verified on the DNA. TRBV12-2 is annotated as a pseudogene. CDR3 size: 14 residues.

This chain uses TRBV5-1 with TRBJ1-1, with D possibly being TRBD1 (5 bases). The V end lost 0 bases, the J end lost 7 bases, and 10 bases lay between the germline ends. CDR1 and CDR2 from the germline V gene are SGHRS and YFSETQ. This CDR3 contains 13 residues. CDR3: CASSLGTTFEAFF. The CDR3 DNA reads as TGCGCCAGCAGCTTGGGGACAACCTTTGAAGCTTTCTTT.

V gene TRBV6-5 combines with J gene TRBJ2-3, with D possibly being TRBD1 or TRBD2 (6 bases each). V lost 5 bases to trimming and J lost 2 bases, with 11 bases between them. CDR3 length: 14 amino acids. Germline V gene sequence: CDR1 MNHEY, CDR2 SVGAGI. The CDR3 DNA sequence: TGTGCCAGCAGTGACGGGGGCTTCACAGATACGCAGTATTTT. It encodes CASSDGGFTDTQYF.

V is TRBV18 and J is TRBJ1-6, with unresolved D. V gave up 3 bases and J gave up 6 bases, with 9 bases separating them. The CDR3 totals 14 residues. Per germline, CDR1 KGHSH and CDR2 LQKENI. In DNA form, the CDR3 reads TGTGCCAGCTCACCCCCGGACCCTAATTCACCCCTCCACTTT. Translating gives CASSPPDPNSPLHF. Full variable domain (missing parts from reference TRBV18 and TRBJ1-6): NAGVMQNPRHLVRRRGQEARLRCSPMKGHSHVYWYRQLPEEGLKFMVYLQKENIIDESGMPKERFSAEFPKEGPSILRIQQVVRGDSAAYFCASSPPDPNSPLHFGNGTRLTVT.

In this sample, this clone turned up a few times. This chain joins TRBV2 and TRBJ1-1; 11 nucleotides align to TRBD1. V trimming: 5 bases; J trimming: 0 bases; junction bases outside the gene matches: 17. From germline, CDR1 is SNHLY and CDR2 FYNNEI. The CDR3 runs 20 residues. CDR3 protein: CASSPAPRTGGRIMNTEAFF. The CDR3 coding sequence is TGTGCCAGCAGTCCGGCCCCTCGGACAGGGGGCCGTATAATGAACACTGAAGCTTTCTTT.

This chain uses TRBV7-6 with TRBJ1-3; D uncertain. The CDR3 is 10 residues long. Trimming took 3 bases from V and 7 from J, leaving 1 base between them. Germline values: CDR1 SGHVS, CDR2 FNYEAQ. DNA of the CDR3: TGTGCCAGCAGCTTTAACACCATATATTTT. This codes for CASSFNTIYF.

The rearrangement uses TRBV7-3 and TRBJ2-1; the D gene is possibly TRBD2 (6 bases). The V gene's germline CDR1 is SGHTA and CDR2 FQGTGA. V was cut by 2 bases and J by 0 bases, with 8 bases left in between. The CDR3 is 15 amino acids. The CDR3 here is CASSLVSGSYNEQFF. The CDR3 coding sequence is TGTGCCAGCAGCTTAGTTAGCGGCTCCTACAATGAGCAGTTCTTC.

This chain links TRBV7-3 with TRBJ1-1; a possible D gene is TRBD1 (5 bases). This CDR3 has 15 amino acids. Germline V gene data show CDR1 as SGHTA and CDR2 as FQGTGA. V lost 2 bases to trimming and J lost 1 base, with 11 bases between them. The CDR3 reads CASSLWGETNTEAFF. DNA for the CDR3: TGTGCCAGCAGCTTATGGGGGGAAACGAACACTGAAGCTTTCTTT.

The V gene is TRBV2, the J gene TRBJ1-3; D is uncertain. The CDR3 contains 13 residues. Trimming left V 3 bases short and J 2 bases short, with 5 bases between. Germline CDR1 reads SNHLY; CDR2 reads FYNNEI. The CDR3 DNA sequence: TGTGCCAGCAGTGACAGGACTGGAAACACCATATATTTT. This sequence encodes CASSDRTGNTIYF.

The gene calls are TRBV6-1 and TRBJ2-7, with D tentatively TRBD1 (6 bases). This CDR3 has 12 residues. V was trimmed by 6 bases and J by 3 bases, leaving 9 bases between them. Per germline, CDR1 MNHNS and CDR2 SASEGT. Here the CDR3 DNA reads TGTGCCAGCAGGAGACAGGACTACGAGCAGTACTTC. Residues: CASRRQDYEQYF.

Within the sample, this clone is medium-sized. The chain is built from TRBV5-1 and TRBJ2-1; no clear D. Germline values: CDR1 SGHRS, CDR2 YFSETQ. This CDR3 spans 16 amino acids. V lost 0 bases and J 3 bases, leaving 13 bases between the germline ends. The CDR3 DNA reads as TGCGCCAGCAGCTTGGCACCAGGATCGTTCTACAATGAGCAGTTCTTC. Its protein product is CASSLAPGSFYNEQFF. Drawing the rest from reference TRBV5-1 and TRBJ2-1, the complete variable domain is KAGVTQTPRYLIKTRGQQVTLSCSPISGHRSVSWYQQTPGQGLQFLFEYFSETQRNKGNFPGRFSGRQFSNSRSEMNVSTLELGDSALYLCASSLAPGSFYNEQFFGPGTRLTVL.

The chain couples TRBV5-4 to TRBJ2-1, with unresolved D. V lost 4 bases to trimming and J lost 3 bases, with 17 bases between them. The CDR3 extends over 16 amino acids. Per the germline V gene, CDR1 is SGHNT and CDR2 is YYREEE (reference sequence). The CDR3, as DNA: TGTGCCAGCAGCCAAGAAAAGACCGCCGGCTACAATGAGCAGTTCTTC. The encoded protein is CASSQEKTAGYNEQFF.

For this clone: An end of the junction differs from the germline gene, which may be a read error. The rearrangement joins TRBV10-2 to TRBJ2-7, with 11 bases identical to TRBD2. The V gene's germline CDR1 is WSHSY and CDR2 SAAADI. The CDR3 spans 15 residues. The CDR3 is CVSRLTSGKYSEQYF. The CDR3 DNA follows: TGCGTCAGCAGACTGACTAGCGGGAAGTATAGCGAGCAGTACTTC.

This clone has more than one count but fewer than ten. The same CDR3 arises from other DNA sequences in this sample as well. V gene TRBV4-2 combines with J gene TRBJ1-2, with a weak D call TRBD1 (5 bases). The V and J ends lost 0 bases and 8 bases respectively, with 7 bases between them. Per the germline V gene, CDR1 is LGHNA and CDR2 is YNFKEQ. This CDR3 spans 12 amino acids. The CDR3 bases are TGTGCCAGCAGCCAAGACACAGGAGGCTACACCTTC. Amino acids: CASSQDTGGYTF.

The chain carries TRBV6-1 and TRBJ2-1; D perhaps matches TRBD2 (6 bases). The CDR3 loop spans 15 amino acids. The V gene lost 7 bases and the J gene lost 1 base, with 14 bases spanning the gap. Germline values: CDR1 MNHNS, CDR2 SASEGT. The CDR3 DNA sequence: TGTGCCAGCAACGGAGGGTGGGGGTCCTACAATGAGCAGTTCTTC. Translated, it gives CASNGGWGSYNEQFF.

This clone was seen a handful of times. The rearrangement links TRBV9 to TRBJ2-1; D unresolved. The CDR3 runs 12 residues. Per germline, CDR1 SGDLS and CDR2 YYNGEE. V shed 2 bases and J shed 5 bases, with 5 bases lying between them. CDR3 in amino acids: CASSVTNNEQFF. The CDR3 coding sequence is TGTGCCAGCAGCGTTACGAACAATGAGCAGTTCTTC.

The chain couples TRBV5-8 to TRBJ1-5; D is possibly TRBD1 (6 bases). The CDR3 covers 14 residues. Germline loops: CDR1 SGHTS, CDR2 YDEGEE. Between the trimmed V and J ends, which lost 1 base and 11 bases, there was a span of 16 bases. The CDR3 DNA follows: TGTGCCAGCAGCTTGAGGGGGGGGAGCGGGGCCCAGCATTTT. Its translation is CASSLRGGSGAQHF.

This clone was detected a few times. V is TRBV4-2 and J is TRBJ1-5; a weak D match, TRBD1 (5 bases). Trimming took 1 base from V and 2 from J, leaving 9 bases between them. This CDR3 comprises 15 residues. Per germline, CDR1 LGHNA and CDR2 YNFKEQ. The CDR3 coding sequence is TGTGCCAGCAGCCAAGTGTCGGGGGGCAATCAGCCCCAGCATTTT. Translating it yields CASSQVSGGNQPQHF.

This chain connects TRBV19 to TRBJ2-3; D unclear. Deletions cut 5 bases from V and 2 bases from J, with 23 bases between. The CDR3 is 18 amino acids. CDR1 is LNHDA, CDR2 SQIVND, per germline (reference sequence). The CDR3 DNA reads TGTGCCAGTAGTCCCCGATCCCCAGTTGCCACCCACACAGATACGCAGTATTTT. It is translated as CASSPRSPVATHTDTQYF.

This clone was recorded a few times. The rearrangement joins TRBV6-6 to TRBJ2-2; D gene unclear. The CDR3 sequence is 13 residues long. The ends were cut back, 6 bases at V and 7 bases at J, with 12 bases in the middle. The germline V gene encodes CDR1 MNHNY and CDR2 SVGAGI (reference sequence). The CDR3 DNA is TGTGCCAGCAGCTTCTCGGTAGTCGGGGAGCTGTTTTTT. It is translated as CASSFSVVGELFF.

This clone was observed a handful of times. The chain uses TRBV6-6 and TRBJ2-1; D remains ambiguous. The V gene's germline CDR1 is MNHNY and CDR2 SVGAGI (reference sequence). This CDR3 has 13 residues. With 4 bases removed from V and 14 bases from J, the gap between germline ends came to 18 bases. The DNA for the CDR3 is TGTGCCAGCAGTTTACAATTCACCGGGCGGAAGTTCTTC. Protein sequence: CASSLQFTGRKFF.

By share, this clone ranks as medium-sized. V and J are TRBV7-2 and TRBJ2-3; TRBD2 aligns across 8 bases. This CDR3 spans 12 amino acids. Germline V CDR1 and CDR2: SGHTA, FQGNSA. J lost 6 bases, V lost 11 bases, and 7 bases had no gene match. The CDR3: CAVSGSMDTQYF. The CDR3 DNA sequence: TGTGCCGTAAGCGGGAGTATGGATACGCAGTATTTT. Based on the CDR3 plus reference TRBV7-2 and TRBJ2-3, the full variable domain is GAGVSQSPSNKVTEKGKDVELRCDPISGHTALYWYRQSLGQGLEFLIYFQGNSAPDKSGLPSDRFSAERTGGSVSTLTIQRTQQEDSAVYLCAVSGSMDTQYFGPGTRLTVL.

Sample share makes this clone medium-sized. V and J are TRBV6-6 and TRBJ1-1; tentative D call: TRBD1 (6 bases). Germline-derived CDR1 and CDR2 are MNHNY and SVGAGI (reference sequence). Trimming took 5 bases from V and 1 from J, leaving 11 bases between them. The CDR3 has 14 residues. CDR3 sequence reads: CASSTGRGNTEAFF. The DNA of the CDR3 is TGTGCCAGCAGTACAGGGAGGGGGAACACTGAAGCTTTCTTT.

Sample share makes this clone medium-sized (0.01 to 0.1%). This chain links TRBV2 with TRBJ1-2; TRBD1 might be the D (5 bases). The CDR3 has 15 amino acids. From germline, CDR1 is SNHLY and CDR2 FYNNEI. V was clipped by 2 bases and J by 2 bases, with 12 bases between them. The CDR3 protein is CASSEIYGGNYGYTF. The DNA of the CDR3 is TGTGCCAGCAGTGAAATATACGGGGGGAACTATGGCTACACCTTC.